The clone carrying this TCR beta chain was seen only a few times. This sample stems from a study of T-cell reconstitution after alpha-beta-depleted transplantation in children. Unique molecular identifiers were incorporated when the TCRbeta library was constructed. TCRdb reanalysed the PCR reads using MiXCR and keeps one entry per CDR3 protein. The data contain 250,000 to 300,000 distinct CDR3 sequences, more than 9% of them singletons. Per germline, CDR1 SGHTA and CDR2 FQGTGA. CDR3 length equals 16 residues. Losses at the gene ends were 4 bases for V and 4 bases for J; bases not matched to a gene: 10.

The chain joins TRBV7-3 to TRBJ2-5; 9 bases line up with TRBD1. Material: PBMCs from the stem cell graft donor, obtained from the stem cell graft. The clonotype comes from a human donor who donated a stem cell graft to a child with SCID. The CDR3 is CASSSNPPDRGETQYF. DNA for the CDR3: TGTGCCAGCAGCTCAAACCCTCCGGACAGGGGAGAGACCCAGTACTTC.